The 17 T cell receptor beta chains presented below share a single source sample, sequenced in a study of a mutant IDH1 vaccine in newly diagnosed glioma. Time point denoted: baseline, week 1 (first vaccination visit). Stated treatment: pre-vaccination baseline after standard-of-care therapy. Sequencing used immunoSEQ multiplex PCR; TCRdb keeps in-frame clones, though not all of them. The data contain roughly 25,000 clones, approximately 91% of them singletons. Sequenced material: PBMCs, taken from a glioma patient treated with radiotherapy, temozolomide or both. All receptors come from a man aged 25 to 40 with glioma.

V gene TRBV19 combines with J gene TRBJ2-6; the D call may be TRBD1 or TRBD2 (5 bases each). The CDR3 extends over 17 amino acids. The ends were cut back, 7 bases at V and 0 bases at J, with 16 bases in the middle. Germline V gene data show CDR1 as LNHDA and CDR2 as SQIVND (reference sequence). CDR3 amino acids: CASTAVLRGSGANVLTF. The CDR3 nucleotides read TGTGCCAGTACCGCAGTTTTGAGGGGCTCTGGGGCCAACGTCCTGACTTTC.

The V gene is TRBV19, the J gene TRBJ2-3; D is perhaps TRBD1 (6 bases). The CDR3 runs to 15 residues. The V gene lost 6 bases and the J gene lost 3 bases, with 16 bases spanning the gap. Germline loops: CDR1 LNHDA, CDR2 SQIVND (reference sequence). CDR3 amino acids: CASSYRWGRTDTQYF. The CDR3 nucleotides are TGTGCCAGTAGCTATAGGTGGGGGCGTACAGATACGCAGTATTTT.

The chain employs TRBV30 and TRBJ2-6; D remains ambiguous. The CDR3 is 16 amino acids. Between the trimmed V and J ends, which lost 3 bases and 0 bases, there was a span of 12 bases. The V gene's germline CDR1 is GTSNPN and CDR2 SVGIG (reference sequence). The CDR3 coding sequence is TGTGCCTGGAGCTCTGACTGGACCTCTGGGGCCAACGTCCTGACTTTC. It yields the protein CAWSSDWTSGANVLTF.

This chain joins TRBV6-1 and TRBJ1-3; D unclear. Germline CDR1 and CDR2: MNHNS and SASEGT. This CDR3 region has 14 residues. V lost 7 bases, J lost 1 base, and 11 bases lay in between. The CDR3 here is CASIFLASGNTIYF. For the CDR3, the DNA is TGTGCCAGCATATTTCTGGCGTCTGGAAACACCATATATTTT.

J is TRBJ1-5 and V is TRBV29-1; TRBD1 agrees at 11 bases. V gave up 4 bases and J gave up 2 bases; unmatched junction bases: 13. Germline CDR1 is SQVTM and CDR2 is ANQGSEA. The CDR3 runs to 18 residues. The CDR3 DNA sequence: TGCAGCGTTGCCCTCGGGACAGGGGGGTCGCTTGGCAATCAGCCCCAGCATTTT. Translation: CSVALGTGGSLGNQPQHF.

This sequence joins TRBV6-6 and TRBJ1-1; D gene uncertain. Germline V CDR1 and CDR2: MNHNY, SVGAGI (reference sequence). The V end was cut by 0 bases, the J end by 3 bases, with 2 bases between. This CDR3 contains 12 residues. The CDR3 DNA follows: TGTGCCAGCAGTTACTCCGACACTGAAGCTTTCTTT. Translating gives CASSYSDTEAFF.

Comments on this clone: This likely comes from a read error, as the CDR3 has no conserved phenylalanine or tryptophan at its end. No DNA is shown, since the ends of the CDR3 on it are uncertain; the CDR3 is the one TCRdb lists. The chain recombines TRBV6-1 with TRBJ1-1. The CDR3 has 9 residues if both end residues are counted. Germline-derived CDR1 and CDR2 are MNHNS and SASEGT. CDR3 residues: CASSEADGL.

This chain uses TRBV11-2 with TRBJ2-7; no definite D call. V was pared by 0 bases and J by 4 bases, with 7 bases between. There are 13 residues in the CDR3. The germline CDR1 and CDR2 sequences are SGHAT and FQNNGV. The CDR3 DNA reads TGTGCCAGCAGCTTAGATCATGGGTACGAGCAGTACTTC. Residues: CASSLDHGYEQYF.

The CDR3 DNA is TGTGCCAGCAGTGAAGGGGGCACCTATGGCTACACCTTC. Protein product: CASSEGGTYGYTF. This chain uses TRBV25-1 with TRBJ1-2; D possibly corresponds to TRBD1 (6 bases). The CDR3 totals 13 residues. CDR1 is MGHDK and CDR2 is SYGVNS in the germline V gene. Trimming shortened V by 2 bases and J by 4 bases, and 8 bases separated the two germline ends.

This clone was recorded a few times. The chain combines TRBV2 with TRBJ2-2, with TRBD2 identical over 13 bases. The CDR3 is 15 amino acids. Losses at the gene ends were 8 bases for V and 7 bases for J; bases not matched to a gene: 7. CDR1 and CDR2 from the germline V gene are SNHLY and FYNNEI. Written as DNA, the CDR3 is TGTGCCAGCGGAGGACTAGCGGGAGAGAGCGGGGAGCTGTTTTTT. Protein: CASGGLAGESGELFF.

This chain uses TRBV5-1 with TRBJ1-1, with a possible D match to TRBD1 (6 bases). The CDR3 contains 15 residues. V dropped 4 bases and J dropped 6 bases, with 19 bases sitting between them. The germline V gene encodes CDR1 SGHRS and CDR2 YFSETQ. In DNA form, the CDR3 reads TGCGCCAGCAGCCCCGGGACACCCCTGGTCCCTGAAGCTTTCTTT. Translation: CASSPGTPLVPEAFF.

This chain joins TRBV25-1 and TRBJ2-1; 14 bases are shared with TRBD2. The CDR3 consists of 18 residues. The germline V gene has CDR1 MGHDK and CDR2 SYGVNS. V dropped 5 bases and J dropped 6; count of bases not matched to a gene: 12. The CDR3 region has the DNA TGTGCCAGCAGTCAGGTCGGGACTAGCGGGAGTTGGGGCAATGAGCAGTTCTTC. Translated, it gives CASSQVGTSGSWGNEQFF.

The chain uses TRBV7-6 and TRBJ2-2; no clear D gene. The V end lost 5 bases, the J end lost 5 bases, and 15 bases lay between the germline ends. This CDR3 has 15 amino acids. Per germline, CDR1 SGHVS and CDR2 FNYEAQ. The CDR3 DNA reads TGTGCCAGCAGCCATTACCGAGGTGGAACCGGGGAGCTGTTTTTT. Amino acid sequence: CASSHYRGGTGELFF.

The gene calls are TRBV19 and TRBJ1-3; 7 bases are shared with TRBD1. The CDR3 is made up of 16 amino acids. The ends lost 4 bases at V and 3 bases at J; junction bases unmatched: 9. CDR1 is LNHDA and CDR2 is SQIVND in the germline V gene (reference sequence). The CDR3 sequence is CASSTLDRAVGNTIYF. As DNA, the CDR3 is TGTGCCAGTAGTACTCTCGACAGGGCGGTTGGAAACACCATATATTTT.

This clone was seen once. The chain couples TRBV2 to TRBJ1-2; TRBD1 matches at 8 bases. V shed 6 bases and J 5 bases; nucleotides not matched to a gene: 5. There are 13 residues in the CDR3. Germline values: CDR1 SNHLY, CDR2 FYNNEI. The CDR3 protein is CASSSRQGYGYTF. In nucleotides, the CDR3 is TGTGCCAGCAGCTCCCGACAGGGGTATGGCTACACCTTC. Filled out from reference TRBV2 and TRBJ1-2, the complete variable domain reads EPEVTQTPSHQVTQMGQEVILRCVPISNHLYFYWYRQILGQKVEFLVSFYNNEISEKSEIFDDQFSVERPDGSNFTLKIRSTKLEDSAMYFCASSSRQGYGYTFGSGTRLTVV.

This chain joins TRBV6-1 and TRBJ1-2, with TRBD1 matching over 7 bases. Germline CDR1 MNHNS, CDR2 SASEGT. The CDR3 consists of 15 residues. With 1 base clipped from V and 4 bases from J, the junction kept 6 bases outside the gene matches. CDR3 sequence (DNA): TGTGCCAGCAGTGAAGATTACAGGGGTAGCTATGGCTACACCTTC. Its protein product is CASSEDYRGSYGYTF.

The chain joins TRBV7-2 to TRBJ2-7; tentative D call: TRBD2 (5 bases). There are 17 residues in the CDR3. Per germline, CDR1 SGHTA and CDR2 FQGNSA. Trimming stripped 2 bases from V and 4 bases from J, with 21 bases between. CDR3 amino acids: CASSLRAMRDRKYEQYF. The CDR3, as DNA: TGTGCCAGCAGCTTAAGGGCAATGAGGGATAGAAAATACGAGCAGTACTTC.